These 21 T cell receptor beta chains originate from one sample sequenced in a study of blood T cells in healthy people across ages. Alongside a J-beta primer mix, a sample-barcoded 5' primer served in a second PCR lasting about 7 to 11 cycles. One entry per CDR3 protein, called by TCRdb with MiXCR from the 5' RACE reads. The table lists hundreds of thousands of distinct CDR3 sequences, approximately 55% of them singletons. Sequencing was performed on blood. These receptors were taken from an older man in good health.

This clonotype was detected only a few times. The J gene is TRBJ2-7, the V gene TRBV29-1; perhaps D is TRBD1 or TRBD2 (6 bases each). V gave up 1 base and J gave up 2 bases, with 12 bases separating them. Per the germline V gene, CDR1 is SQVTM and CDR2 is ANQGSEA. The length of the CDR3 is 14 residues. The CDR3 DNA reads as TGCAGCGTTGAAGTATGGGGGGCGGCCTACGAGCAGTACTTC. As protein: CSVEVWGAAYEQYF.

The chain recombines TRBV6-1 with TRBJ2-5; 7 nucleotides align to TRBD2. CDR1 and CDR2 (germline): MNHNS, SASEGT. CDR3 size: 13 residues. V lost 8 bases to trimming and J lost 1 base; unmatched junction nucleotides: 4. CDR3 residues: CASGRETQETQYF. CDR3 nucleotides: TGTGCCAGCGGGAGGGAGACCCAAGAGACCCAGTACTTC.

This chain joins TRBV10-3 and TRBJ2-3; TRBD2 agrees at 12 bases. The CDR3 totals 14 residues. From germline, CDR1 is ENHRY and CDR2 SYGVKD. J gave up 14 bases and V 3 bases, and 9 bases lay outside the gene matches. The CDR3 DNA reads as TGTGCCATCAGTGACCGGACTAGCGGGATGTACGCGTATTTT. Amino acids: CAISDRTSGMYAYF.

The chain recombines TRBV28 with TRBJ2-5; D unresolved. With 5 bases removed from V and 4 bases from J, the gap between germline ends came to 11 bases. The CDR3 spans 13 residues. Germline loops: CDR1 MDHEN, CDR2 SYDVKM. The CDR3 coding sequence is TGTGCCAGCAGTGGGTCGTTTCGAGAGACCCAGTACTTC. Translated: CASSGSFRETQYF.

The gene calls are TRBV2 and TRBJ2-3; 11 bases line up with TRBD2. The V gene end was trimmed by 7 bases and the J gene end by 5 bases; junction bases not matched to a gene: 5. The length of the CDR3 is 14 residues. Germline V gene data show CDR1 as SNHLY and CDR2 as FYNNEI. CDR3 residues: CASIGTSGEDTQYF. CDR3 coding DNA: TGTGCCAGCATTGGGACTAGCGGAGAAGATACGCAGTATTTT.

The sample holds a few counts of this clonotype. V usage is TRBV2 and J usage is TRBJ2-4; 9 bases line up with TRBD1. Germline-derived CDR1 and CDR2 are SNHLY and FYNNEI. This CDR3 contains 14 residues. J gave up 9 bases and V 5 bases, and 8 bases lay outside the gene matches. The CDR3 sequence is CASSPDRGLVIQYF. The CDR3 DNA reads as TGTGCCAGCAGTCCTGACAGGGGGTTGGTCATTCAGTACTTC.

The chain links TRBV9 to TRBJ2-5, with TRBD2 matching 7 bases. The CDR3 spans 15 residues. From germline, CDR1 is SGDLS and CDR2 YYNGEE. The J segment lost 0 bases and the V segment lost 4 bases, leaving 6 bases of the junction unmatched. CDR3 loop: CASSTLGGYQETQYF. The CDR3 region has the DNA TGTGCCAGCAGCACTTTGGGGGGGTACCAAGAGACCCAGTACTTC.

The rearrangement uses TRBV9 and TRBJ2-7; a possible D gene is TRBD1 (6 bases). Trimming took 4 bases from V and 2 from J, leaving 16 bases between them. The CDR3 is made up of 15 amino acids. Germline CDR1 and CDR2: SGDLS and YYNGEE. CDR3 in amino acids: CASSPQTGPTYEQYF. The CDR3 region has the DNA TGTGCCAGCAGCCCTCAGACAGGCCCGACCTACGAGCAGTACTTC.

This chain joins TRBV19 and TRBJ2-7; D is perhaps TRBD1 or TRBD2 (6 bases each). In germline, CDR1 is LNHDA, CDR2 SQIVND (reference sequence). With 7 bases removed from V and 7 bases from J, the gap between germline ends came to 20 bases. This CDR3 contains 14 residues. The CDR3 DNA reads TGTGCCAGTATGAGGGGGGCGGGTAGGTATGAGCAGTACTTC. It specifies CASMRGAGRYEQYF.

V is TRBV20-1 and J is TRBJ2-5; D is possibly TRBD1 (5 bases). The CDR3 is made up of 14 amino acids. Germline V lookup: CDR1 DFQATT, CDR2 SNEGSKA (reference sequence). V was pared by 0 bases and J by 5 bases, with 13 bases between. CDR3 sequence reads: CSARDSAAGETQYF. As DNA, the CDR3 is TGCAGTGCTAGAGATTCGGCCGCAGGGGAGACCCAGTACTTC.

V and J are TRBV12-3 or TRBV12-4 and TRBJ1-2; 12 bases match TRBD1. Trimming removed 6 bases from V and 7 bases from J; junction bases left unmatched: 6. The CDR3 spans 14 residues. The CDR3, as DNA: TGTGCCAGCAGGGGACAGGGGGCCCTGGGTGGCTACACCTTC. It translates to CASRGQGALGGYTF.

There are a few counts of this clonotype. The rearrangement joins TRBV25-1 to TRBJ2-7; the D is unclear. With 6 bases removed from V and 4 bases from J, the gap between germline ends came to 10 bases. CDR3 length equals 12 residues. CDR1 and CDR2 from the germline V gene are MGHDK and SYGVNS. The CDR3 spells CASSVDIYEQYF. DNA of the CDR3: TGTGCCAGCAGCGTTGACATTTACGAGCAGTACTTC.

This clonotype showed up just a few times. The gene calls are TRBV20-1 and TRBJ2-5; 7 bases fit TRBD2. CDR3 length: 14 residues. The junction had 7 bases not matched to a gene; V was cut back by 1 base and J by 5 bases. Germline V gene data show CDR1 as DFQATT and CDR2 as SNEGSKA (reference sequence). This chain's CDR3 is CSARVGGSQETQYF. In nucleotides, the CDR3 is TGCAGTGCTAGAGTGGGCGGGAGTCAGGAGACCCAGTACTTC.

In DNA, the CDR3 is TGTGCCAGCAGTAGCAATGACAGGGGGCATGGCTACACCTTC. Translation: CASSSNDRGHGYTF. The V and J genes are TRBV6-5 and TRBJ1-2; TRBD1 aligns across 10 bases. The CDR3 is made up of 14 amino acids. V dropped 5 bases and J dropped 6; count of bases not matched to a gene: 6. CDR1 and CDR2 from the germline V gene are MNHEY and SVGAGI.

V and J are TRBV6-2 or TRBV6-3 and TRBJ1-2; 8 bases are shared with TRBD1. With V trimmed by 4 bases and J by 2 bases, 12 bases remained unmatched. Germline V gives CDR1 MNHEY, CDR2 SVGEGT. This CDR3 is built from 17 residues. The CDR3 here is CASSLRIQGGANYGYTF. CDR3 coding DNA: TGTGCCAGCAGTTTACGAATACAGGGGGGGGCCAACTATGGCTACACCTTC.

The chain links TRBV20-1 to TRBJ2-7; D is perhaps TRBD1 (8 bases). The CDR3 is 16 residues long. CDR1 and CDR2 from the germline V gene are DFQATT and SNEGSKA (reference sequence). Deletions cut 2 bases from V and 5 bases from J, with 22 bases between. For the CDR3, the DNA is TGCAGTGCTAGACAGCCCACAGGGGGGGTAAGAGACGAGCAGTACTTC. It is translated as CSARQPTGGVRDEQYF.

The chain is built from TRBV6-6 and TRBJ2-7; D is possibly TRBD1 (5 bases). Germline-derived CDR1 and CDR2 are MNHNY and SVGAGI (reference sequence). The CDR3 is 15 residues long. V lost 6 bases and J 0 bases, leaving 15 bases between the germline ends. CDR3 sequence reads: CASRSPGHSSYEQYF. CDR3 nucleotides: TGTGCCAGCAGATCGCCCGGACACAGCTCCTACGAGCAGTACTTC.

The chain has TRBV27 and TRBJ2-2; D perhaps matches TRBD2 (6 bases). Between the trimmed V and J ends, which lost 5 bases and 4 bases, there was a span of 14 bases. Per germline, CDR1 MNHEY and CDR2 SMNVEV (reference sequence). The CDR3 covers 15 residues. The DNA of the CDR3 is TGTGCCAGCAGTCACCGGAGGGCCGGCACCGGGGAGCTGTTTTTT. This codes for CASSHRRAGTGELFF.

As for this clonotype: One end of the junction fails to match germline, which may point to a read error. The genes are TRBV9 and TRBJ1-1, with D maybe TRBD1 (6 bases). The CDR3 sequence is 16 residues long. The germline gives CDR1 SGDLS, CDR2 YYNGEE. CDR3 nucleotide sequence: TGTGCCAGCAGCGTTTACTCGGACAGAATGAACACTGGAGCTTTCTTT. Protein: CASSVYSDRMNTGAFF.

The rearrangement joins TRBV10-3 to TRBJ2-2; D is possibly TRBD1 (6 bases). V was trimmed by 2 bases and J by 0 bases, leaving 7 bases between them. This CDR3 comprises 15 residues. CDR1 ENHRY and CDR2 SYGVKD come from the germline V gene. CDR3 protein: CAISEGTPNTGELFF. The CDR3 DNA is TGTGCCATCAGTGAGGGGACACCGAACACCGGGGAGCTGTTTTTT.

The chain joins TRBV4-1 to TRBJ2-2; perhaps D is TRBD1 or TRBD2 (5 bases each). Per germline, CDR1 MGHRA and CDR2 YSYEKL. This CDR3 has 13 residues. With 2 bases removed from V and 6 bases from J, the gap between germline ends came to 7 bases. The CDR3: CASSQWGSGELFF. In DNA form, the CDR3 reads TGCGCCAGCAGCCAATGGGGGTCCGGGGAGCTGTTTTTT.